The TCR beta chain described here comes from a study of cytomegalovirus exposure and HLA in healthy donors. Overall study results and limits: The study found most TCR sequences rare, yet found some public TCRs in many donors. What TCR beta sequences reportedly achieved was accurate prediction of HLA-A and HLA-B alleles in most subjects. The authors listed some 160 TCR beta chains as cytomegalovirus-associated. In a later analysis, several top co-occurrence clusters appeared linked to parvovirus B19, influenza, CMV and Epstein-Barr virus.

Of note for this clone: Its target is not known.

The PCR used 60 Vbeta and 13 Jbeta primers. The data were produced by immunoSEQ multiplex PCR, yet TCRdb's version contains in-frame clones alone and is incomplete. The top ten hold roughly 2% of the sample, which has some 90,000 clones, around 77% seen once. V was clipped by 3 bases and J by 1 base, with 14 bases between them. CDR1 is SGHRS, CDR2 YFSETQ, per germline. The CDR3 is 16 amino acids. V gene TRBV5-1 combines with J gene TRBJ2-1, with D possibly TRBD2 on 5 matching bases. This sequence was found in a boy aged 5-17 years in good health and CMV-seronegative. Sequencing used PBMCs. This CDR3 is CASSWSLAESYNEQFF. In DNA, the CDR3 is TGCGCCAGCAGCTGGAGCCTAGCAGAGTCCTACAATGAGCAGTTCTTC.